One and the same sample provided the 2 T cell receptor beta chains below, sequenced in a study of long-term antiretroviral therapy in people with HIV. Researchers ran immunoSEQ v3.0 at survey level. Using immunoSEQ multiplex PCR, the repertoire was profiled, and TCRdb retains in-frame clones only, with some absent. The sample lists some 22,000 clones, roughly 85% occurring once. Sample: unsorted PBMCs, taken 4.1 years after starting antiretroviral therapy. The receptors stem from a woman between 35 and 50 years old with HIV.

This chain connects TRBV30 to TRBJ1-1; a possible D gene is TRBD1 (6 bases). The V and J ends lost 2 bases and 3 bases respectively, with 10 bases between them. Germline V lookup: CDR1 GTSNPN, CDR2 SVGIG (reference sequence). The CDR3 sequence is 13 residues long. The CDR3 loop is CAWSTDSYTEAFF. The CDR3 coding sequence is TGTGCCTGGAGTACGGACAGCTACACTGAAGCTTTCTTT.

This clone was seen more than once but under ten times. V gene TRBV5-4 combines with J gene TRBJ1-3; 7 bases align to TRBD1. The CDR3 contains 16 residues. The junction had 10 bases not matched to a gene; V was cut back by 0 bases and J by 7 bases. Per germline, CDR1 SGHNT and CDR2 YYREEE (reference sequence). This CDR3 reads CASSLAGGQSSNTIYF. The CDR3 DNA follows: TGTGCCAGCAGCTTGGCTGGGGGACAGAGCTCTAACACCATATATTTT.